This T cell receptor beta chain was recovered during a study of T-cell memory formation after mild COVID-19. Comments on this clonotype: What it recognizes is unknown.

Broader study findings: Balance between CD4 and CD8 was seen in clones contracting day 15 to 85, and a CD4+ lean was seen in later expanders.

One entry per CDR3 protein results from TCRdb running MiXCR on the 5' RACE reads. Of 280,000 or so distinct CDR3 sequences detected, approximately 7.6% appear once; the ten largest clones hold approximately 23%. Sample: PBMCs or a T cell subset sorted from them (not recorded which). The TCR originated in a man between 18 and 29 years old who had mild COVID-19 (a few samples of this study predate the infection). Cell type and time point are not known.

The CDR3 coding sequence is TGTGCCAGCAGCTTATTTCTGAGGGAGCAGTTCTTC. Translation: CASSLFLREQFF. V usage is TRBV7-6 and J usage is TRBJ2-1, with D hard to call. Germline V lookup: CDR1 SGHVS, CDR2 FNYEAQ. The ends were cut back, 2 bases at V and 10 bases at J, with 9 bases in the middle. This CDR3 has 12 amino acids.